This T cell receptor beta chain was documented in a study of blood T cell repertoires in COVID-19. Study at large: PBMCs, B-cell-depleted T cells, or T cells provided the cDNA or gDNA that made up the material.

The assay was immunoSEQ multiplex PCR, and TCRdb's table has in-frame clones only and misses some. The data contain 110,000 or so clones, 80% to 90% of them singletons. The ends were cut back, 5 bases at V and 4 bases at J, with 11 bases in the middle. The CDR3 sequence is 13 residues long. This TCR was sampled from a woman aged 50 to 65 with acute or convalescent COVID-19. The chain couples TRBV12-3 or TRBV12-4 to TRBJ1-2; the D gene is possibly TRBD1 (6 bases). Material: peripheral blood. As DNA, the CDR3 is TGTGCCAGCAGTGAAAAAGGGGGCTATGGCTACACCTTC. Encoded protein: CASSEKGGYGYTF.